This entry lists 24 T cell receptor beta chains sequenced from one sample in a study of shared clonotypes between healthy human individuals. Only in-frame clones appear in the TCRdb table, and some are missing; sequencing was by immunoSEQ multiplex PCR. The repertoire holds around 2,000,000 clones, with 90% to 95% as singletons. Sequencing used naive CD4+ T cells sorted from blood. Subset denoted: CD45RA+ positively selected. The receptors were sampled from a man aged 18 to 30 in good health.

The rearrangement uses TRBV5-1 and TRBJ2-3; no definite D call. CDR1 and CDR2 from the germline V gene are SGHRS and YFSETQ. The CDR3 loop spans 15 amino acids. V was pared by 4 bases and J by 0 bases, with 12 bases between. The CDR3 protein is CASSVHDASTDTQYF. The CDR3 DNA follows: TGCGCCAGCAGCGTACATGACGCTAGCACAGATACGCAGTATTTT.

As for this clone: Other DNA sequences in the same sample also yield this CDR3. The chain combines TRBV5-4 with TRBJ2-7; D gene unclear. There are 13 residues in the CDR3. V was clipped by 3 bases and J by 4 bases, with 11 bases between them. Germline values: CDR1 SGHNT, CDR2 YYREEE (reference sequence). CDR3 DNA sequence: TGTGCCAGCAGCTCAACAGAATCTTACGAGCAGTACTTC. Protein sequence: CASSSTESYEQYF.

This sequence joins TRBV28 and TRBJ1-2; 10 positions match TRBD1. The germline V gene has CDR1 MDHEN and CDR2 SYDVKM. The CDR3 covers 15 residues. The ends lost 5 bases at V and 5 bases at J; junction bases unmatched: 8. The CDR3 region is CASSLPGQGPYGYTF. For the CDR3, the DNA is TGTGCCAGCAGTCTCCCGGGACAGGGGCCTTATGGCTACACCTTC.

This chain uses TRBV9 with TRBJ1-2, with 9 positions matching TRBD1. The CDR3 loop spans 15 amino acids. V gave up 0 bases and J gave up 2 bases; unmatched junction bases: 2. The germline CDR1 and CDR2 sequences are SGDLS and YYNGEE. The chain's CDR3 is CASSVGQGGNYGYTF. The CDR3 DNA sequence: TGTGCCAGCAGCGTAGGACAGGGGGGAAACTATGGCTACACCTTC.

This clone was seen repeatedly, ten times or more. V gene TRBV15 combines with J gene TRBJ2-7; 7 bases match TRBD1. CDR1 is LNHNV, CDR2 YYDKDF, per germline (reference sequence). V trimming: 1 base; J trimming: 5 bases; junction bases outside the gene matches: 11. The CDR3 has 16 amino acids. The CDR3 bases are TGTGCCACCAGCAGAGTAATTGGGAACAGGGGAAACGAGCAGTACTTC. Its translation is CATSRVIGNRGNEQYF. Full variable domain (outside the CDR3, taken from reference TRBV15 and TRBJ2-7): DAMVIQNPRYQVTQFGKPVTLSCSQTLNHNVMYWYQQKSSQAPKLLFHYYDKDFNNEADTPDNFQSRRPNTSFCFLDIRSPGLGDTAMYLCATSRVIGNRGNEQYFGPGTRLTVT.

J is TRBJ2-1 and V is TRBV7-9; weak D call: TRBD2 (6 bases). CDR1 is SEHNR and CDR2 is FQNEAQ in the germline V gene (reference sequence). Deletions cut 5 bases from V and 7 bases from J, with 18 bases between. This CDR3 contains 15 residues. Here the CDR3 reads CASSRSWREGNEQFF. CDR3 sequence (DNA): TGTGCCAGCAGCCGTTCTTGGCGGGAAGGTAATGAGCAGTTCTTC.

Concerning this clone itself: In the same sample, other DNA sequences code for this CDR3. The chain joins TRBV6-6 to TRBJ1-4; no clear D. Germline V lookup: CDR1 MNHNY, CDR2 SVGAGI (reference sequence). With 2 bases removed from V and 4 bases from J, the gap between germline ends came to 8 bases. CDR3 size: 14 residues. CDR3 loop: CASSYGRYNEKLFF. CDR3 DNA: TGTGCCAGCAGTTACGGGCGGTATAATGAAAAACTGTTTTTT.

This clone has a handful of counts. The chain carries TRBV2 and TRBJ1-5, with D possibly being TRBD1 (6 bases). CDR1 is SNHLY, CDR2 FYNNEI, per germline. The CDR3 is made up of 13 amino acids. Trimming removed 5 bases from V and 6 bases from J, with 11 bases in between. This CDR3 reads CASSTGNSQPQHF. The CDR3 bases are TGTGCCAGCAGTACAGGGAATTCTCAGCCCCAGCATTTT.

This clone was seen only once. CDR3 DNA: TGTGCCATCAGTGAGTCGATGGTAGCGGGGGCACGGGAGCAGTACTTC. It specifies CAISESMVAGAREQYF. J is TRBJ2-7 and V is TRBV10-3; 9 bases fit TRBD2. The V gene's germline CDR1 is ENHRY and CDR2 SYGVKD. The V gene end was trimmed by 0 bases and the J gene end by 7 bases; junction bases not matched to a gene: 10. CDR3 length equals 16 residues.

Details on this clone: Other DNA sequences within the sample encode an identical CDR3. The CDR3 coding sequence is TGTGCCAGCAGTTACTCAAGGACCGTCATGAACACTGAAGCTTTCTTT. The encoded protein is CASSYSRTVMNTEAFF. This chain links TRBV6-5 with TRBJ1-1; no reliable D call. This CDR3 is built from 16 residues. Deletions cut 0 bases from V and 0 bases from J, with 11 bases between. The germline CDR1 and CDR2 sequences are MNHEY and SVGAGI.

The chain uses TRBV5-1 and TRBJ2-2; tentatively, D is TRBD2 (6 bases). Germline assignment: CDR1 SGHRS and CDR2 YFSETQ. V was clipped by 5 bases and J by 4 bases, with 15 bases between them. CDR3 length: 15 amino acids. As DNA, the CDR3 is TGCGCCAGCAGTAAAGAGCGGGTGCGCACCGGGGAGCTGTTTTTT. Translated, it gives CASSKERVRTGELFF.

The chain joins TRBV4-1 to TRBJ1-3, with D uncertain. V was shortened by 0 bases and J by 4 bases, with 4 bases between the two germline ends. CDR1 and CDR2 (germline): MGHRA, YSYEKL. The CDR3 consists of 13 residues. As DNA, the CDR3 is TGCGCCAGCAGCCAAGATACGGGAAACACCATATATTTT. Protein product: CASSQDTGNTIYF.

This chain links TRBV29-1 with TRBJ2-7; TRBD1 aligns across 7 bases. Germline-derived CDR1 and CDR2 are SQVTM and ANQGSEA. The trim removed 5 bases at V and 2 bases at J, leaving 6 bases unmatched. The CDR3 spans 13 residues. For the CDR3, the DNA is TGCAGCGTTTCCGGGACAGTCACCTACGAGCAGTACTTC. This codes for CSVSGTVTYEQYF.

The V call is TRBV14, the J call TRBJ1-6; a possible D gene is TRBD1 (5 bases). CDR3 length equals 16 residues. V was shortened by 3 bases and J by 2 bases, with 11 bases between the two germline ends. Germline V lookup: CDR1 SGHDN, CDR2 FVKESK. The CDR3, as DNA: TGTGCCAGCAGCCATCATACAGGTGCCTATAATTCACCCCTCCACTTT. Amino acid sequence: CASSHHTGAYNSPLHF.

The gene calls are TRBV2 and TRBJ2-2; tentatively, D is TRBD2 (6 bases). Trimming left V 3 bases short and J 3 bases short, with 8 bases between. CDR1 is SNHLY, CDR2 FYNNEI, per germline. CDR3 length: 14 residues. CDR3 in amino acids: CASSEREDTGELFF. In DNA, the CDR3 is TGTGCCAGCAGTGAGAGGGAGGACACCGGGGAGCTGTTTTTT.

The V gene is TRBV29-1, the J gene TRBJ2-3, with 7 nucleotides matching TRBD1. After removal of 1 base from V and 0 bases from J, the junction contained 7 bases not matched to a gene. The CDR3 has 16 amino acids. In germline, CDR1 is SQVTM, CDR2 ANQGSEA. CDR3 in amino acids: CSVEGTGQFSTDTQYF. CDR3 nucleotide sequence: TGCAGCGTTGAAGGAACGGGACAGTTTAGCACAGATACGCAGTATTTT.

V is TRBV2 and J is TRBJ1-1; D is undetermined. V shed 1 base and J shed 1 base, with 7 bases lying between them. This CDR3 has 14 amino acids. Per germline, CDR1 SNHLY and CDR2 FYNNEI. CDR3 nucleotide sequence: TGTGCCAGCAGTGAAGGCCCGGGGAACACTGAAGCTTTCTTT. Protein: CASSEGPGNTEAFF.

The gene calls are TRBV6-5 and TRBJ1-2, with 7 bases that match TRBD1. J was trimmed by 8 bases and V by 10 bases; bases with no gene match: 7. The CDR3 has 11 residues. Germline CDR1 reads MNHEY; CDR2 reads SVGAGI. Here the CDR3 DNA reads TGTGCCACCAGGGGGGTAGGGGGCTACACCTTC. Translated: CATRGVGGYTF.

The chain couples TRBV6-5 to TRBJ1-4; 7 nucleotides match TRBD1. Per the germline V gene, CDR1 is MNHEY and CDR2 is SVGAGI. Trimming took 5 bases from V and 0 from J; bases not matched to a gene: 0. The CDR3 runs to 14 residues. CDR3 nucleotides: TGTGCCAGCAGTCAGGGGGCAACTAATGAAAAACTGTTTTTT. Its protein product is CASSQGATNEKLFF.

This clone has a single count. The chain employs TRBV18 and TRBJ2-3; 11 nucleotides match TRBD2. The CDR3 sequence is 16 residues long. Germline lookup yields CDR1 KGHSH and CDR2 LQKENI. With V trimmed by 3 bases and J by 2 bases, 4 bases remained unmatched. The CDR3 region has the DNA TGTGCCAGCTCACCTAATAGCGGGAGGGCCACAGATACGCAGTATTTT. The encoded protein is CASSPNSGRATDTQYF.

The table lists this clone with a count of one. The genes are TRBV5-1 and TRBJ1-6; D gene unclear. CDR3 size: 15 residues. V lost 6 bases, J lost 7 bases, and 17 bases lay in between. Germline V gene data show CDR1 as SGHRS and CDR2 as YFSETQ. CDR3 region: CASTTRAAENSPLHF. The CDR3, as DNA: TGCGCCAGCACCACGAGGGCAGCCGAGAATTCACCCCTCCACTTT.

The chain has TRBV28 and TRBJ1-6; possibly TRBD1 for D (6 bases). Trimming stripped 6 bases from V and 3 bases from J, with 12 bases between. Germline V CDR1 and CDR2: MDHEN, SYDVKM. The CDR3 loop spans 15 amino acids. The CDR3 bases are TGTGCCAGCAGCTCTAGGGGGAACTATAATTCACCCCTCCACTTT. Encoded protein: CASSSRGNYNSPLHF. The variable domain in full, with the rest retrieved from reference TRBV28 and TRBJ1-6, is DVKVTQSSRYLVKRTGEKVFLECVQDMDHENMFWYRQDPGLGLRLIYFSYDVKMKEKGDIPEGYSVSREKKERFSLILESASTNQTSMYLCASSSRGNYNSPLHFGNGTRLTVT.

J is TRBJ2-7 and V is TRBV5-1, with unresolved D. CDR1 and CDR2 from the germline V gene are SGHRS and YFSETQ. V was cut by 2 bases and J by 0 bases, with 6 bases left in between. The CDR3 extends over 13 amino acids. The CDR3 region has the DNA TGCGCCAGCAGCTTAGAGACCTCCTACGAGCAGTACTTC. This translates into CASSLETSYEQYF.

The CDR3 region has the DNA TGCAGCGTTGTTCGGCAGATAAACACTGAAGCTTTCTTT. Amino acids: CSVVRQINTEAFF. This rearrangement joins TRBV29-1 to TRBJ1-1; D remains ambiguous. The germline gives CDR1 SQVTM, CDR2 ANQGSEA. Trimming stripped 4 bases from V and 2 bases from J, with 11 bases between. This CDR3 has 13 residues. Combining the CDR3 with reference TRBV29-1 and TRBJ1-1 gives the whole variable domain SAVISQKPSRDICQRGTSLTIQCQVDSQVTMMFWYRQQPGQSLTLIATANQGSEATYESGFVIDKFPISRPNLTFSTLTVSNMSPEDSSIYLCSVVRQINTEAFFGQGTRLTVV.